Below are 21 T cell receptor beta chains sequenced from a single sample in a study of shared clonotypes between healthy human individuals. Data came from immunoSEQ multiplex PCR; TCRdb stores just in-frame clones and leaves some out. In the table there are about 980,000 clones, about 80% of which are singletons. Sequences were obtained from memory CD4+ T cells sorted from blood. Described subset: CD45RA-negative fraction. Receptors originate from a man aged 18 to 30 in good health.

This clone was seen a few times. This chain links TRBV29-1 with TRBJ1-4, with a possible D match to TRBD1 (5 bases). Germline V gives CDR1 SQVTM, CDR2 ANQGSEA. The ends were cut back, 7 bases at V and 4 bases at J, with 10 bases in the middle. The CDR3 totals 12 residues. This CDR3 reads CSGGTDNEKLFF. CDR3 nucleotide sequence: TGCAGCGGGGGGACGGATAATGAAAAACTGTTTTTT.

The chain employs TRBV5-4 and TRBJ2-1, with D unresolved. CDR3 length: 15 amino acids. In germline, CDR1 is SGHNT, CDR2 YYREEE (reference sequence). V shed 0 bases and J shed 4 bases, with 11 bases lying between them. The CDR3 loop reads CASSLGGLNYNEQFF. CDR3 DNA: TGTGCCAGCAGCTTGGGGGGTCTCAATTACAATGAGCAGTTCTTC.

This chain uses TRBV4-1 with TRBJ2-5; the match to TRBD2 covers 10 bases. The germline CDR1 and CDR2 sequences are MGHRA and YSYEKL. V shed 5 bases and J 7 bases; nucleotides not matched to a gene: 10. The CDR3 is made up of 15 amino acids. Written as DNA, the CDR3 is TGCGCCAGCAGCGATATCAGTCCTAGCGGGAGGACCCAGTACTTC. Its protein is CASSDISPSGRTQYF.

The CDR3 nucleotides are TGTGCCAGCAGCTTAAAAGGCGGGGGGCTCGAGCAGTACTTC. Protein sequence: CASSLKGGGLEQYF. This chain connects TRBV7-3 to TRBJ2-7; 8 positions agree with TRBD2. V gave up 1 base and J gave up 6 bases; unmatched junction bases: 5. This CDR3 comprises 14 residues. Germline CDR1 reads SGHTA; CDR2 reads FQGTGA.

CDR3 loop: CASKVQGFYDEQYF. The CDR3 nucleotides read TGTGCCAGCAAGGTTCAGGGATTCTACGACGAGCAGTACTTC. The chain links TRBV2 to TRBJ2-7; a possible D gene is TRBD1 (5 bases). V lost 7 bases and J lost 5, with 18 bases in between. CDR3 length: 14 residues. Germline CDR1 is SNHLY and CDR2 is FYNNEI.

This clone was seen just once. The V call is TRBV5-1, the J call TRBJ2-7; 8 bases are a match to TRBD1. This CDR3 spans 15 amino acids. The trim removed 1 base at V and 3 bases at J, leaving 6 bases unmatched. Per germline, CDR1 SGHRS and CDR2 YFSETQ. The CDR3 DNA reads TGCGCCAGCAGCTTGCGAGACAGGGGATTCTACGAGCAGTACTTC. This codes for CASSLRDRGFYEQYF. The entire variable domain, with the rest obtained from reference TRBV5-1 and TRBJ2-7, is as follows: KAGVTQTPRYLIKTRGQQVTLSCSPISGHRSVSWYQQTPGQGLQFLFEYFSETQRNKGNFPGRFSGRQFSNSRSEMNVSTLELGDSALYLCASSLRDRGFYEQYFGPGTRLTVT.

The V call is TRBV30, the J call TRBJ1-5, with a weak D call TRBD1 (5 bases). This CDR3 has 18 amino acids. V shed 2 bases and J shed 5 bases, with 25 bases lying between them. Germline V gives CDR1 GTSNPN, CDR2 SVGIG (reference sequence). CDR3 sequence reads: CAWSNIAPDSLTYQPQHF. CDR3 bases: TGTGCCTGGAGTAACATTGCCCCCGACAGCCTAACCTATCAGCCCCAGCATTTT. The variable domain in full, completed from reference TRBV30 and TRBJ1-5, reads SQTIHQWPATLVQPVGSPLSLECTVEGTSNPNLYWYRQAAGRGLQLLFYSVGIGQISSEVPQNLSASRPQDRQFILSSKKLLLSDSGFYLCAWSNIAPDSLTYQPQHFGDGTRLSIL.

This chain uses TRBV6-5 with TRBJ1-1; no clear D. Germline CDR1 and CDR2: MNHEY and SVGAGI. V dropped 2 bases and J dropped 1 base, with 8 bases sitting between them. The CDR3 totals 14 residues. The CDR3 sequence: CASSYGYANTEAFF. The DNA for the CDR3 is TGTGCCAGCAGTTACGGGTACGCGAACACTGAAGCTTTCTTT.

This chain joins TRBV30 and TRBJ1-3; 8 bases agree with TRBD1. The CDR3 length is 21 residues. The germline gives CDR1 GTSNPN, CDR2 SVGIG (reference sequence). Trimming took 3 bases from V and 0 from J; bases not matched to a gene: 22. The CDR3 sequence is CAWSRSYTGTGSFLSGNTIYF. CDR3 DNA sequence: TGTGCCTGGAGCAGATCCTACACCGGGACAGGTAGCTTCCTCTCTGGAAACACCATATATTTT.

This rearrangement joins TRBV9 to TRBJ1-4; D is unclear. Germline CDR1 SGDLS, CDR2 YYNGEE. V lost 5 bases to trimming and J lost 8 bases, with 22 bases between them. The CDR3 contains 16 residues. The CDR3 protein is CASSRSGEPGREKLFF. Written as DNA, the CDR3 is TGTGCCAGCAGTCGCTCTGGAGAGCCTGGGCGAGAAAAACTGTTTTTT. The full variable domain, in which reference TRBV9 and TRBJ1-4 provide the parts outside the CDR3, is DSGVTQTPKHLITATGQRVTLRCSPRSGDLSVYWYQQSLDQGLQFLIQYYNGEERAKGNILERFSAQQFPDLHSELNLSSLELGDSALYFCASSRSGEPGREKLFFGSGTQLSVL.

The chain links TRBV7-2 to TRBJ2-4; 11 bases align to TRBD2. Germline CDR1 is SGHTA and CDR2 is FQGNSA. The junction had 11 bases not matched to a gene; V was cut back by 0 bases and J by 4 bases. The CDR3 totals 19 residues. CDR3 DNA: TGTGCCAGCAGCTTAGCCCCAATAGCGGGAGGGCCCTCGAAAAACATTCAGTACTTC. This translates into CASSLAPIAGGPSKNIQYF.

In DNA form, the CDR3 reads TGCGCCAGCAGCCAAGAACTAGCGGTAAACACCGGGGAGCTGTTTTTT. It encodes CASSQELAVNTGELFF. The chain combines TRBV4-1 with TRBJ2-2; the match to TRBD2 covers 8 bases. J lost 2 bases, V lost 0 bases, and 2 bases had no gene match. The CDR3 spans 16 residues. Germline CDR1 reads MGHRA; CDR2 reads YSYEKL.

The J gene is TRBJ2-7, the V gene TRBV10-1; D is possibly TRBD1 (5 bases). V shed 0 bases and J shed 3 bases, with 12 bases lying between them. The CDR3 extends over 15 amino acids. Germline V gene lookup returns CDR1 WNHNN and CDR2 SYGVQD (reference sequence). Here the CDR3 reads CASSESSQGNYEQYF. The CDR3 region has the DNA TGCGCCAGCAGTGAGTCGTCCCAGGGCAACTACGAGCAGTACTTC.

V usage is TRBV4-1 and J usage is TRBJ1-2, with D possibly matching TRBD1 (6 bases). The length of the CDR3 is 15 residues. Germline V lookup: CDR1 MGHRA, CDR2 YSYEKL. V was trimmed by 0 bases and J by 4 bases, leaving 12 bases between them. As DNA, the CDR3 is TGCGCCAGCAGCCAAGACGGGGGGCTTCGCTATGGCTACACCTTC. It encodes CASSQDGGLRYGYTF.

On this clone itself: The same CDR3 is also encoded by other DNA sequences in this sample. This chain links TRBV6-1 with TRBJ1-3; no firm D call. Germline-derived CDR1 and CDR2 are MNHNS and SASEGT. This CDR3 has 13 residues. Trimming took off 6 bases at V and 0 bases at J, with 6 bases between the two ends. In nucleotides, the CDR3 is TGTGCCAGCAGCGGGGACTCTGGAAACACCATATATTTT. This sequence encodes CASSGDSGNTIYF.

This clone was seen once. The chain couples TRBV7-6 to TRBJ2-1, with D perhaps matching TRBD1 (6 bases). In germline, CDR1 is SGHVS, CDR2 FNYEAQ. The CDR3 loop spans 14 amino acids. Trimming shortened V by 5 bases and J by 6 bases, and 14 bases separated the two germline ends. CDR3 DNA: TGTGCCAGCAGCCCCAGGACAGAGGGCAATGAGCAGTTCTTC. Encoded protein: CASSPRTEGNEQFF.

This sequence joins TRBV19 and TRBJ2-3; D gene uncertain. Germline assignment: CDR1 LNHDA and CDR2 SQIVND (reference sequence). CDR3 length equals 15 residues. Trimming removed 9 bases from V and 0 bases from J, with 16 bases in between. The CDR3 sequence is CASKYGSYSTDTQYF. In DNA, the CDR3 is TGTGCCAGCAAATACGGGTCTTACAGCACAGATACGCAGTATTTT.

This clone was seen a handful of times. CDR3 bases: TGCGCCAGCAGCCAAAATCCGGGGAGCTCCTACAATGAGCAGTTCTTC. It yields the protein CASSQNPGSSYNEQFF. The V gene is TRBV4-1, the J gene TRBJ2-1; tentatively, D is TRBD2 (5 bases). The V end was cut by 2 bases, the J end by 0 bases, with 11 bases between. This CDR3 spans 16 amino acids. CDR1 and CDR2 (germline): MGHRA, YSYEKL.

V is TRBV7-2 and J is TRBJ1-4, with 7 positions matching TRBD1. V shed 5 bases, J shed 3 bases, and the junction held 6 bases outside the gene matches. Looked up from germline, CDR1 is SGHTA and CDR2 is FQGNSA. CDR3 length equals 15 residues. The CDR3 spells CASSRDRVANEKLFF. CDR3 coding DNA: TGTGCCAGCAGCCGTGACAGGGTAGCTAATGAAAAACTGTTTTTT.

The V gene is TRBV9, the J gene TRBJ2-1; 7 bases are a match to TRBD2. V dropped 7 bases and J dropped 10; count of bases not matched to a gene: 8. This CDR3 comprises 12 residues. Germline CDR1 is SGDLS and CDR2 is YYNGEE. The chain's CDR3 is CASRAGAGEQFF. The CDR3 coding sequence is TGTGCCAGCCGGGCGGGAGCGGGAGAGCAGTTCTTC.

This clone turned up a few times. This rearrangement joins TRBV30 to TRBJ1-1; the D gene is possibly TRBD1 (5 bases). V lost 7 bases to trimming and J lost 3 bases, with 15 bases between them. The CDR3 covers 13 residues. CDR1 and CDR2 (germline): GTSNPN, SVGIG (reference sequence). The CDR3 loop reads CASGRGSDTEAFF. CDR3 bases: TGTGCCTCCGGAAGGGGTTCGGACACTGAAGCTTTCTTT.